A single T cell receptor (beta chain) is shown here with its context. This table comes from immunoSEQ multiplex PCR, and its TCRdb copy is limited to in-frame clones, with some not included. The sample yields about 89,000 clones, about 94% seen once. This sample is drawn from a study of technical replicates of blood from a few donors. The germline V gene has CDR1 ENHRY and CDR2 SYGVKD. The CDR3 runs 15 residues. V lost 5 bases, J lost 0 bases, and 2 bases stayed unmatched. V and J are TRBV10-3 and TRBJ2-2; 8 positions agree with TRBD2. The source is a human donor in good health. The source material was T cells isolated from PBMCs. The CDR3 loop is CAISPGLANTGELFF. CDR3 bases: TGTGCCATCAGTCCGGGACTAGCGAACACCGGGGAGCTGTTTTTT.